Presented here are 19 T cell receptor beta chains from one specimen sequenced in a study of blood T cell repertoires in COVID-19 (dated by TCRdb to 2019 to 2021). Libraries were made using the immunoSEQ multiplex PCR assay. The immuneACCESS repertoire file appears here via TCRdb, limited to in-frame rearrangements. These files lack a portion of the clones; in checked studies, under half of the deficit traces to unresolved V genes, and the cause of the others is not known. The sample table records about 170,000 clones; approximately 86% of these occur just once. The ten largest clonotypes hold approximately 3.5% of the sample. The sequenced sample consisted of peripheral blood. All receptors come from a man in his 70s with acute or convalescent COVID-19.

V gene TRBV5-1 combines with J gene TRBJ2-5; 7 bases agree with TRBD1. CDR3 length: 15 residues. V shed 2 bases and J 0 bases; nucleotides not matched to a gene: 4. CDR1 and CDR2 (germline): SGHRS, YFSETQ. The CDR3, as DNA: TGCGCCAGCAGCTTTGGGACAGCAAACCAAGAGACCCAGTACTTC. It codes for CASSFGTANQETQYF.

The chain joins TRBV6-2 or TRBV6-3 to TRBJ2-1, with 7 bases fitting TRBD2. The germline CDR1 and CDR2 sequences are MNHEY and SVGEGT. V gave up 4 bases and J gave up 8 bases; unmatched junction bases: 8. The CDR3 runs 14 residues. CDR3 DNA: TGTGCCAGCAGTTTCGCTTGGGGGGGAGATGAGCAGTTCTTC. It codes for CASSFAWGGDEQFF.

The V call is TRBV28, the J call TRBJ1-2; D is undetermined. This CDR3 has 16 amino acids. V gave up 3 bases and J gave up 2 bases, with 16 bases separating them. CDR1 and CDR2 from the germline V gene are MDHEN and SYDVKM. The CDR3 nucleotides read TGTGCCAGCAGTTTTGGCACACAACAAAAGAACTATGGCTACACCTTC. Protein: CASSFGTQQKNYGYTF.

The gene calls are TRBV18 and TRBJ1-2; a possible D gene is TRBD1 (5 bases). The V gene's germline CDR1 is KGHSH and CDR2 LQKENI. The CDR3 consists of 14 residues. V was pared by 3 bases and J by 8 bases, with 16 bases between. This chain's CDR3 is CASSPQTDPIGYTF. The CDR3 bases are TGTGCCAGCTCACCCCAGACAGACCCTATCGGCTACACCTTC.

This chain uses TRBV18 with TRBJ1-3, with D possibly matching TRBD1 (6 bases). In germline, CDR1 is KGHSH, CDR2 LQKENI. The CDR3 is made up of 15 amino acids. V lost 6 bases to trimming and J lost 9 bases, with 21 bases between them. The CDR3 sequence: CASSPTYLQGSTIYF. Written as DNA, the CDR3 is TGTGCCAGCTCCCCAACGTACCTACAGGGTAGCACCATATATTTT.

The gene calls are TRBV5-4 and TRBJ2-5; D is uncertain. Per germline, CDR1 SGHNT and CDR2 YYREEE (reference sequence). V lost 4 bases and J 5 bases, leaving 12 bases between the germline ends. The CDR3 has 13 residues. The DNA for the CDR3 is TGTGCCAGCAGCCTTTATGAGGCGGAGACCCAGTACTTC. This sequence encodes CASSLYEAETQYF. Using reference TRBV5-4 and TRBJ2-5 for the parts outside the CDR3, the full variable domain is ETGVTQSPTHLIKTRGQQVTLRCSSQSGHNTVSWYQQALGQGPQFIFQYYREEENGRGNFPPRFSGLQFPNYSSELNVNALELDDSALYLCASSLYEAETQYFGPGTRLLVL.

This clone is a singleton in its sample. The chain employs TRBV6-5 and TRBJ1-2; unclear D gene. The CDR3 totals 11 residues. In germline, CDR1 is MNHEY, CDR2 SVGAGI. Between the trimmed V and J ends, which lost 8 bases and 4 bases, there was a span of 8 bases. Here the CDR3 DNA reads TGTGCCAGCTTCGGAGCCTATGGCTACACCTTC. Protein product: CASFGAYGYTF.

V and J are TRBV27 and TRBJ2-1; a possible D gene is TRBD2 (5 bases). The V gene's germline CDR1 is MNHEY and CDR2 SMNVEV (reference sequence). This CDR3 has 14 amino acids. Trimming took 5 bases from V and 2 from J, leaving 10 bases between them. CDR3 in DNA: TGTGCCAGCAGTCCGGGGATTACCTACAATGAGCAGTTCTTC. It encodes CASSPGITYNEQFF.

The chain is built from TRBV29-1 and TRBJ1-3; maybe TRBD1 (6 bases). V lost 5 bases and J 3 bases, leaving 11 bases between the germline ends. The CDR3 has 13 amino acids. Germline values: CDR1 SQVTM, CDR2 ANQGSEA. The CDR3 here is CSVTGTDGNTIYF. The CDR3 coding sequence is TGCAGCGTTACAGGGACGGATGGAAACACCATATATTTT.

In its sample, this clone was seen once. The genes are TRBV20-1 and TRBJ2-3, with D perhaps TRBD1 (5 bases). The V end lost 3 bases, the J end lost 0 bases, and 13 bases lay between the germline ends. This CDR3 has 15 residues. From germline, CDR1 is DFQATT and CDR2 SNEGSKA (reference sequence). The CDR3 region is CSASQGGTSTDTQYF. CDR3 bases: TGCAGTGCTAGTCAGGGTGGCACTAGCACAGATACGCAGTATTTT.

This chain links TRBV5-1 with TRBJ2-3; 8 nucleotides line up with TRBD1. This CDR3 contains 15 residues. Germline CDR1 reads SGHRS; CDR2 reads YFSETQ. J was trimmed by 0 bases and V by 1 base; bases with no gene match: 1. The CDR3 reads CASSLQGASTDTQYF. The CDR3 bases are TGCGCCAGCAGCTTGCAGGGGGCCAGCACAGATACGCAGTATTTT.

The chain combines TRBV5-6 with TRBJ1-2; no reliable D call. Deletions cut 2 bases from V and 5 bases from J, with 10 bases between. CDR1 SGHDT and CDR2 YYEEEE come from the germline V gene. This CDR3 is built from 13 residues. The CDR3 protein is CASSFPGRYGYTF. The DNA of the CDR3 is TGTGCCAGCAGCTTTCCGGGGAGGTATGGCTACACCTTC.

The genes are TRBV4-3 and TRBJ2-5; 7 bases fit TRBD2. V trimming: 0 bases; J trimming: 4 bases; junction bases outside the gene matches: 11. The germline V gene encodes CDR1 LGHNA and CDR2 YSLEER. The CDR3 runs to 17 residues. The CDR3 DNA reads as TGCGCCAGCAGCCAAGATCATAAGACACTAGCGCCAGAGACCCAGTACTTC. It encodes CASSQDHKTLAPETQYF.

V gene TRBV6-4 combines with J gene TRBJ1-6; D call uncertain. V was shortened by 6 bases and J by 9 bases, with 18 bases between the two germline ends. The CDR3 is made up of 15 amino acids. Germline V gene sequence: CDR1 MRHNA, CDR2 SNTAGT. In DNA form, the CDR3 reads TGTGCCAGCAGCCTCGGCGGTCTGGGTCCTTCACCCCTCCACTTT. This encodes CASSLGGLGPSPLHF.

This clone was counted between two and nine times. V is TRBV6-5 and J is TRBJ2-3; D possibly corresponds to TRBD2 (6 bases). CDR1 and CDR2 from the germline V gene are MNHEY and SVGAGI. V dropped 8 bases and J dropped 5 bases, with 8 bases sitting between them. The CDR3 covers 11 residues. CDR3 protein: CASGRRDTQYF. The CDR3, as DNA: TGTGCCAGCGGGAGGCGAGATACGCAGTATTTT.

The chain has TRBV19 and TRBJ1-2; D remains unclear. V gave up 3 bases and J gave up 1 base, with 15 bases separating them. Looked up from germline, CDR1 is LNHDA and CDR2 is SQIVND (reference sequence). CDR3 length: 16 residues. The CDR3 region has the DNA TGTGCCAGTAGTATTGGTCGCAGGCACCTTAACTATGGCTACACCTTC. Amino acid sequence: CASSIGRRHLNYGYTF.

DNA for the CDR3: TGTGCCAGCAGCTTACTATCAGGCACTGAAGCTTTCTTT. It encodes CASSLLSGTEAFF. The chain links TRBV11-3 to TRBJ1-1, with D uncertain. The CDR3 is 13 amino acids. V lost 2 bases and J lost 4, with 8 bases in between. Per the germline V gene, CDR1 is SGHNT and CDR2 is YENEEA.

V is TRBV10-1 and J is TRBJ2-4; 8 bases fit TRBD1. The CDR3 loop spans 14 amino acids. Germline V gene lookup returns CDR1 WNHNN and CDR2 SYGVQD (reference sequence). The junction had 4 bases not matched to a gene; V was cut back by 2 bases and J by 7 bases. The CDR3 loop reads CASSEGQGGNIQYF. The CDR3 nucleotides are TGCGCCAGCAGTGAGGGACAGGGAGGTAACATTCAGTACTTC.

The chain is built from TRBV4-3 and TRBJ2-1; D may be TRBD1 (6 bases). The V gene's germline CDR1 is LGHNA and CDR2 YSLEER. CDR3 length: 18 amino acids. V gave up 1 base and J gave up 10 bases, with 26 bases separating them. CDR3 in DNA: TGCGCCAGCAGCCAAGGGAATTCAGGGGCCAGGGACGTGACGGAGCAGTTCTTC. Protein product: CASSQGNSGARDVTEQFF.